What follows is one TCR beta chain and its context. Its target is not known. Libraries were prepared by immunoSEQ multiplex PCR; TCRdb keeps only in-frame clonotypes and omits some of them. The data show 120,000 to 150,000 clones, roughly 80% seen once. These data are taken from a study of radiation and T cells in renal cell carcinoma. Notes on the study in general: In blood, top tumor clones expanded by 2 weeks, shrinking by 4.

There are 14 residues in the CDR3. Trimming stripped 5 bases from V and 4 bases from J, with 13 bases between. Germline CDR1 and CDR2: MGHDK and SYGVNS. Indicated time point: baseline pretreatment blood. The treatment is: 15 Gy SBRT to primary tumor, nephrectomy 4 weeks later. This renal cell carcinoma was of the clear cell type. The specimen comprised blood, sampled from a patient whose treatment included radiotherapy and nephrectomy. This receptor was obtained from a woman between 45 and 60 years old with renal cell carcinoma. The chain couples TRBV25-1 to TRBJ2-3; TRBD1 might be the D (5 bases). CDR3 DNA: TGTGCCAGCAGTTTAACAGGTGACGCAGATACGCAGTATTTT. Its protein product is CASSLTGDADTQYF.